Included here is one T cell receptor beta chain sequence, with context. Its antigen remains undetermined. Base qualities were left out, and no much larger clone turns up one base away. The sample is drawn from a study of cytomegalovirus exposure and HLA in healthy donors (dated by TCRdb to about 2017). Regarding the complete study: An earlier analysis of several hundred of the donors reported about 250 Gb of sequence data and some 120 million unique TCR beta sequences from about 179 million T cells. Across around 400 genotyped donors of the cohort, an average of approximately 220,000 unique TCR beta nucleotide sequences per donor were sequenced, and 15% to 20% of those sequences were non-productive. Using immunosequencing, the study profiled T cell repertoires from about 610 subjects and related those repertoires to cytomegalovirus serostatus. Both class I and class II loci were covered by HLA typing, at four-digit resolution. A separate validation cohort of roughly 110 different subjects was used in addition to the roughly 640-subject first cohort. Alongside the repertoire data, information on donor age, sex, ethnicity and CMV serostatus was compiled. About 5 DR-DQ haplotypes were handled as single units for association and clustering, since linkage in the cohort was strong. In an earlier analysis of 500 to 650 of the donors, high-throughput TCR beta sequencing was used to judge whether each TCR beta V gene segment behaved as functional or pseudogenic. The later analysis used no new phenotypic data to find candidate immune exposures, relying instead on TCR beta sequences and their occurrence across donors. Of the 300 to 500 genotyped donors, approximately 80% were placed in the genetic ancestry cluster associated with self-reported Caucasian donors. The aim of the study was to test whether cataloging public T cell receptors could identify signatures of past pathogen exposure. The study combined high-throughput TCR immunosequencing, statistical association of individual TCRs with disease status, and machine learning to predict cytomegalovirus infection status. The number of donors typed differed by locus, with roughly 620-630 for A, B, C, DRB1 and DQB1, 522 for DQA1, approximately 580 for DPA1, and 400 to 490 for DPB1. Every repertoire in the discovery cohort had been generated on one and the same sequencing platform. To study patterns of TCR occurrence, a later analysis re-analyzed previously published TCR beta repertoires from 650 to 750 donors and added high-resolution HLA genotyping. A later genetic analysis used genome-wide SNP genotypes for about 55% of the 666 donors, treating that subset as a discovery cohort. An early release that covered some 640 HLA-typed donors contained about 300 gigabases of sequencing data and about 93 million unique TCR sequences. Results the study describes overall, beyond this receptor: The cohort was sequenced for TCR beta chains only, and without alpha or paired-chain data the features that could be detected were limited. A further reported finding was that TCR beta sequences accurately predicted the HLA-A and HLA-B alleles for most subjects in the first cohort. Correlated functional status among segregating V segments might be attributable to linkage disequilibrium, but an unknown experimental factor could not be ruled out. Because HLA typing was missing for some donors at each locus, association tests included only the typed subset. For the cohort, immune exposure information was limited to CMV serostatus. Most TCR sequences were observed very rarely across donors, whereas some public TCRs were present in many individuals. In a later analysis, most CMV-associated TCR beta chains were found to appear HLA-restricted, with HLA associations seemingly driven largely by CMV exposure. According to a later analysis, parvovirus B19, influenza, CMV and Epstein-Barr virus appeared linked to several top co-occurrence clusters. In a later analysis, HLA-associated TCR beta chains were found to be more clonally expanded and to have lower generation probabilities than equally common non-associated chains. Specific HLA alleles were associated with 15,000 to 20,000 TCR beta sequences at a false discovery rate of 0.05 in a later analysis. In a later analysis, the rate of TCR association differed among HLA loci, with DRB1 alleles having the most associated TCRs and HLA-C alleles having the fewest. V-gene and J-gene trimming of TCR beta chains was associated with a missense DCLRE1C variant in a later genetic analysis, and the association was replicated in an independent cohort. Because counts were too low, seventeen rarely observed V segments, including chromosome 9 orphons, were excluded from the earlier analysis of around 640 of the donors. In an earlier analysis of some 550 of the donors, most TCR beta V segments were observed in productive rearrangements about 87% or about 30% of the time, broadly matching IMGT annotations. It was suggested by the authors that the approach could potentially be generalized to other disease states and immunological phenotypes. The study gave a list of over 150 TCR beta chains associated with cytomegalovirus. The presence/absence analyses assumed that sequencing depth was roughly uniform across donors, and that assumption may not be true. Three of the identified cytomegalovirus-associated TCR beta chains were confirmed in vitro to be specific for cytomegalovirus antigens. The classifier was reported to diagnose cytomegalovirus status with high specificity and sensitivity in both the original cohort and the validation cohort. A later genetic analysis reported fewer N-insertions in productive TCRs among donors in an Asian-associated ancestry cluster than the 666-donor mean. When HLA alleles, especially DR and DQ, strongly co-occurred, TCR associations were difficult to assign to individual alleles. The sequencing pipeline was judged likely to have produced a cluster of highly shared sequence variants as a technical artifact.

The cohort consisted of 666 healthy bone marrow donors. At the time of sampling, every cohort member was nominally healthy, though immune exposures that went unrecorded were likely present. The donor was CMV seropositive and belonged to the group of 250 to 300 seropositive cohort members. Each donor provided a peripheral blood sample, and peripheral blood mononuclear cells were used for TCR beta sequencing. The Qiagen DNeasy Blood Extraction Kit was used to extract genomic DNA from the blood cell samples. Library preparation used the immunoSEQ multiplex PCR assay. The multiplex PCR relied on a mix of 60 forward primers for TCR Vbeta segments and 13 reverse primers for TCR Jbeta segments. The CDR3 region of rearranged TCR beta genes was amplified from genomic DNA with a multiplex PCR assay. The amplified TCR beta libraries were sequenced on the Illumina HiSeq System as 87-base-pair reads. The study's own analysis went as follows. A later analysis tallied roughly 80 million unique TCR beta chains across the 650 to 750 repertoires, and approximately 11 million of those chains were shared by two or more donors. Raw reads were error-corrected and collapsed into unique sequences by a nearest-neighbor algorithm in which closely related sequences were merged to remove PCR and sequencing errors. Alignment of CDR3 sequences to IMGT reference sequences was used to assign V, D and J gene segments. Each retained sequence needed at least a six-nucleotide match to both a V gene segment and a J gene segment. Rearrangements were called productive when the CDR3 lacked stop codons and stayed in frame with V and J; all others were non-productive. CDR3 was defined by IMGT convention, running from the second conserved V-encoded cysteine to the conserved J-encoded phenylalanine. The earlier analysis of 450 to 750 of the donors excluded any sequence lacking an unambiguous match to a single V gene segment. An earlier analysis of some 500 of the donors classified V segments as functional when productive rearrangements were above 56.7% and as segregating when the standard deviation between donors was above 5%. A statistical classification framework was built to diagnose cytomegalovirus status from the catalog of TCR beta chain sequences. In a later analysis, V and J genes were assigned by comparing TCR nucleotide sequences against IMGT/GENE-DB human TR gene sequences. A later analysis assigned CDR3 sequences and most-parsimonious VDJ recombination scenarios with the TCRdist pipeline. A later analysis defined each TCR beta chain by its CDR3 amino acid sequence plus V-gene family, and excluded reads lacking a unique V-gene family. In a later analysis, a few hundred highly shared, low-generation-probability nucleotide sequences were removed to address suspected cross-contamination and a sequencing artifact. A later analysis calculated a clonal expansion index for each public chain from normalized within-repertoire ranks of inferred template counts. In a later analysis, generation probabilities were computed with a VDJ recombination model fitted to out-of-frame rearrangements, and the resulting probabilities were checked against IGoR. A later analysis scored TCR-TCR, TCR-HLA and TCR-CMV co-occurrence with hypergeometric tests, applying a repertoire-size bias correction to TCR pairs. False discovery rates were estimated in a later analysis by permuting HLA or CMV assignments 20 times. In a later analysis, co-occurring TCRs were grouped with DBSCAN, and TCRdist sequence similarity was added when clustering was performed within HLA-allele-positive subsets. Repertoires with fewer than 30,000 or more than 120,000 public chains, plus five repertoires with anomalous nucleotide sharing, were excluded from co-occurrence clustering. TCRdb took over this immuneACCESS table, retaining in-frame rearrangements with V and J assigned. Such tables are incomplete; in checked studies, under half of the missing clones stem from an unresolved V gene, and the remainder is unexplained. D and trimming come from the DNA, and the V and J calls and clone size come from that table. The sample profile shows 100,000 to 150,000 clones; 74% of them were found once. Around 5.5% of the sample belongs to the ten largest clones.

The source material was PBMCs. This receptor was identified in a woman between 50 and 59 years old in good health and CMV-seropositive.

In nucleotide form, the sequence is TGTGCCAGCAGCCCCCTACAGGGGGGGATCAACAATGAGCAGTTCTTC. It translates to CASSPLQGGINNEQFF. The rearrangement combines TRBV14 with TRBJ2-1; 8 matching bases give a weak D call of TRBD1. The CDR3 numbers 16 residues from cysteine through phenylalanine. The sequence is cut down to CDR3 DNA, 48 bases in frame from base 1. In the germline V gene, CDR1 corresponds to SGHDN and CDR2 to FVKESK. The V and J ends are trimmed by 4 bases and 5 bases, leaving 18 bases between them.